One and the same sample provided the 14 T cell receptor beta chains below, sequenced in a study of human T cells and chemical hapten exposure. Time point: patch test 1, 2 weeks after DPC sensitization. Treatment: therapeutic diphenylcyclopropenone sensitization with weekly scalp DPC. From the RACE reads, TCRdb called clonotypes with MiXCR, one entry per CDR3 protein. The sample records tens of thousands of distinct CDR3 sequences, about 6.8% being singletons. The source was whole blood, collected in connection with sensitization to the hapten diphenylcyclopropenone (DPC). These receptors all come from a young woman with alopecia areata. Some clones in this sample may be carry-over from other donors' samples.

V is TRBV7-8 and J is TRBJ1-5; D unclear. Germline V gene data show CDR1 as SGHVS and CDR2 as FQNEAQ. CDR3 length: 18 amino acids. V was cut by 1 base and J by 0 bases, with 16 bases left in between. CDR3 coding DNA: TGTGCCAGCAGCTTAGTAAGCGGGTCGGCGGATAGCAATCAGCCCCAGCATTTT. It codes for CASSLVSGSADSNQPQHF.

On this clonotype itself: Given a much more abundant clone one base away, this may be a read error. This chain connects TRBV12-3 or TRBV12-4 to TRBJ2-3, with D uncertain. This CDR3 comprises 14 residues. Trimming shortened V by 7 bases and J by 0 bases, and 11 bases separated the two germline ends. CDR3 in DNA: TGTGCCAGCACCTGCAGACCTAGCACAGATACGCAGTATTTT. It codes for CASTCRPSTDTQYF.

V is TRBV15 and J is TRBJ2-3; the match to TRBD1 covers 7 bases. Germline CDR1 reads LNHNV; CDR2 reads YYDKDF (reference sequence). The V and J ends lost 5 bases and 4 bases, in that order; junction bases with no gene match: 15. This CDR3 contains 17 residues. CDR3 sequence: CATSGAYDRVLSDTQYF. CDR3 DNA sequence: TGTGCCACCAGCGGCGCCTATGACAGGGTTTTATCAGATACGCAGTATTTT.

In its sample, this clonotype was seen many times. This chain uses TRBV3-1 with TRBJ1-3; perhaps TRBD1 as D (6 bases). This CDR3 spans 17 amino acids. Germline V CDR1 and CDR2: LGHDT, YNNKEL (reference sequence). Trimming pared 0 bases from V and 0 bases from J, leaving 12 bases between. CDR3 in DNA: TGTGCCAGCAGCCAAGAAAGGAGGGGGTCCTCTGGAAACACCATATATTTT. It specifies CASSQERRGSSGNTIYF.

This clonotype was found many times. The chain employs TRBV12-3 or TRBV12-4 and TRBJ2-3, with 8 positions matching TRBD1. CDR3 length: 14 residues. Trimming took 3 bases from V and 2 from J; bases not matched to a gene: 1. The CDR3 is CASSLGQATDTQYF. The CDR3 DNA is TGTGCCAGCAGTTTGGGACAGGCCACAGATACGCAGTATTTT.

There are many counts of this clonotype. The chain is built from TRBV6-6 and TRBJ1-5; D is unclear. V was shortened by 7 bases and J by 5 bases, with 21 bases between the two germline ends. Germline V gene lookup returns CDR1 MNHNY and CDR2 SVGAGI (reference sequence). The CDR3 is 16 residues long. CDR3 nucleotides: TGTGCCAGCACCCCGGGTGTCGCCTCAGGCCATCAGCCCCAGCATTTT. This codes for CASTPGVASGHQPQHF.

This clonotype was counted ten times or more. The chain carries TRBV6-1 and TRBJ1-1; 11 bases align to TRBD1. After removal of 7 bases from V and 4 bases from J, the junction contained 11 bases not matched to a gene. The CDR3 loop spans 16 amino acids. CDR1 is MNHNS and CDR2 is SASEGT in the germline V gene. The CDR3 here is CASTGLRTGGFTEAFF. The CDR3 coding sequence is TGTGCCAGCACCGGATTGAGGACAGGGGGCTTCACTGAAGCTTTCTTT.

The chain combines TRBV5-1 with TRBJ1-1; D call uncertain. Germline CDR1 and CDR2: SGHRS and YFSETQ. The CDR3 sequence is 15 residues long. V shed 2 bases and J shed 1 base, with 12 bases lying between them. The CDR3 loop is CASSLGGHTNTEAFF. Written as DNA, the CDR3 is TGCGCCAGCAGCTTAGGCGGTCATACGAACACTGAAGCTTTCTTT.

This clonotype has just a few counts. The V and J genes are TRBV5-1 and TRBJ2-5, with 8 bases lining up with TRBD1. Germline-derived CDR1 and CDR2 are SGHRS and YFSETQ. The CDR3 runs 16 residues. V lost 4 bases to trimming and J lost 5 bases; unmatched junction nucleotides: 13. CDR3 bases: TGCGCCAGCAGCCCCTGGGGGGCAGGGGGCGCGGAGACCCAGTACTTC. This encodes CASSPWGAGGAETQYF.

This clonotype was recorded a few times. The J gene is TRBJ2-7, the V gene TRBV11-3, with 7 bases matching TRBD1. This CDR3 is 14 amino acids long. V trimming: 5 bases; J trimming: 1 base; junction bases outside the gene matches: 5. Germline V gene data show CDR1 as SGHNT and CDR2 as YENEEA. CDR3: CASSPDRDSYEQYF. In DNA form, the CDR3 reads TGTGCCAGCAGCCCTGACAGGGATTCCTACGAGCAGTACTTC.

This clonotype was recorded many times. The CDR3 sequence: CASSMVAGELFF. CDR3 in DNA: TGTGCCAGTAGTATGGTCGCCGGGGAGCTGTTTTTT. This chain connects TRBV19 to TRBJ2-2; D not certain. The CDR3 has 12 amino acids. The germline gives CDR1 LNHDA, CDR2 SQIVND (reference sequence). Trimming shortened V by 3 bases and J by 6 bases, and 5 bases separated the two germline ends.

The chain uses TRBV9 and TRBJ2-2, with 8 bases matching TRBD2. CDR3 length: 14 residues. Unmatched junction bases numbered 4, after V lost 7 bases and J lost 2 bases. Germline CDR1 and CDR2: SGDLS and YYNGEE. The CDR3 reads CASRGGANTGELFF. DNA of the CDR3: TGTGCCAGCCGGGGGGGGGCCAACACCGGGGAGCTGTTTTTT.

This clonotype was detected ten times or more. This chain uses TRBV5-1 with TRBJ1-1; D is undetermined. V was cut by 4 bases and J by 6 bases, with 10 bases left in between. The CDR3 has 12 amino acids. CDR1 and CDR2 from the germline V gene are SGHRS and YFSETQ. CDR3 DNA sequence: TGCGCCAGCAGCGAGACGGAGCCTGAAGCTTTCTTT. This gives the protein CASSETEPEAFF. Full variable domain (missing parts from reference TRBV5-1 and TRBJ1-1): KAGVTQTPRYLIKTRGQQVTLSCSPISGHRSVSWYQQTPGQGLQFLFEYFSETQRNKGNFPGRFSGRQFSNSRSEMNVSTLELGDSALYLCASSETEPEAFFGQGTRLTVV.

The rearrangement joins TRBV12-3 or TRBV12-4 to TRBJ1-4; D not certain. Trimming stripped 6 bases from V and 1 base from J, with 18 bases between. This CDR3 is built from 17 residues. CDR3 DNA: TGTGCCAGCAGACCCGGACGCGCGACACGAACTAATGAAAAACTGTTTTTT. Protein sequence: CASRPGRATRTNEKLFF.